What follows are 3 T cell receptor beta chains derived from one specimen sequenced in a study of CD4 T cells in relation to SARS-CoV-2 and coronaviruses. These receptors are not linked to any known antigen. Sequenced by immunoSEQ multiplex PCR; TCRdb stores in-frame clones only, minus some. The table includes about 30,000 clones, about three quarters detected once. Sequencing input: memory CD4+ T cells from PBMCs, cultured in vitro. These receptors all stem from an adult with COVID-19.

The V call is TRBV27, the J call TRBJ2-1; possibly TRBD1 or TRBD2 for D (5 bases each). The V end was cut by 8 bases, the J end by 6 bases, with 14 bases between. The CDR3 consists of 13 residues. The germline CDR1 and CDR2 sequences are MNHEY and SMNVEV (reference sequence). CDR3 bases: TGTGCCAGCCCTCCCCCGGGGCCCAATGAGCAGTTCTTC. It is translated as CASPPPGPNEQFF.

The CDR3 DNA follows: TGTGCCTGGAGCTCAGGGTCCGGGGAGACCCAGTACTTC. Protein: CAWSSGSGETQYF. This rearrangement joins TRBV30 to TRBJ2-5, with a possible D match to TRBD1 (5 bases). The CDR3 has 13 residues. Trimming took 3 bases from V and 5 from J, leaving 13 bases between them. CDR1 GTSNPN and CDR2 SVGIG come from the germline V gene (reference sequence).

The genes are TRBV6-5 and TRBJ1-1; no definite D call. The CDR3 spans 13 residues. V shed 6 bases and J shed 2 bases, with 10 bases lying between them. Germline lookup yields CDR1 MNHEY and CDR2 SVGAGI. CDR3 coding DNA: TGTGCCAGCAGCTCCCTAATTAACACTGAAGCTTTCTTT. As protein: CASSSLINTEAFF.